Below are 30 T cell receptor beta chains sequenced from a single sample in a study of cytomegalovirus exposure and HLA in healthy donors. This PCR relied on a set of 60 Vbeta primers and 13 Jbeta primers. Generated by immunoSEQ multiplex PCR, the TCRdb table keeps only in-frame clones and is missing some. The top ten clones hold roughly 9.7% of a sample with approximately 98,000 clones, about 81% of them seen once. Sequenced sample: PBMCs. All receptors come from a man younger than 30 in good health and CMV-seropositive.

The chain carries TRBV5-1 and TRBJ2-1; TRBD2 matches at 8 bases. This CDR3 has 14 residues. Germline-derived CDR1 and CDR2 are SGHRS and YFSETQ. With 7 bases clipped from V and 1 base from J, the junction kept 4 bases outside the gene matches. The CDR3 here is CASQGGGSYNEQFF. CDR3 in DNA: TGCGCCAGCCAAGGCGGGGGGTCCTACAATGAGCAGTTCTTC.

This clone was counted only a few times. The rearrangement joins TRBV2 to TRBJ2-2; D not certain. The ends were cut back, 6 bases at V and 4 bases at J, with 6 bases in the middle. There are 12 residues in the CDR3. The germline V gene has CDR1 SNHLY and CDR2 FYNNEI. Here the CDR3 reads CASRSITGELFF. The CDR3 DNA reads TGTGCCAGCAGGAGCATCACCGGGGAGCTGTTTTTT.

The gene calls are TRBV30 and TRBJ2-7; D unresolved. V was pared by 3 bases and J by 2 bases, with 17 bases between. Germline V gene sequence: CDR1 GTSNPN, CDR2 SVGIG (reference sequence). CDR3 size: 15 residues. The CDR3: CAWRPQALSPYEQYF. The DNA of the CDR3 is TGTGCCTGGAGACCCCAGGCATTGAGCCCCTACGAGCAGTACTTC.

The chain employs TRBV5-4 and TRBJ2-3; 11 nucleotides match TRBD2. The CDR3 covers 15 residues. The junction had 3 bases not matched to a gene; V was cut back by 2 bases and J by 4 bases. The germline CDR1 and CDR2 sequences are SGHNT and YYREEE (reference sequence). DNA of the CDR3: TGTGCCAGCAGCTTTAGCGGGGGGGCTGCAGATACGCAGTATTTT. Protein product: CASSFSGGAADTQYF. The variable domain in full, completed from reference TRBV5-4 and TRBJ2-3, reads ETGVTQSPTHLIKTRGQQVTLRCSSQSGHNTVSWYQQALGQGPQFIFQYYREEENGRGNFPPRFSGLQFPNYSSELNVNALELDDSALYLCASSFSGGAADTQYFGPGTRLTVL.

The V gene is TRBV2, the J gene TRBJ1-2, with D unclear. Trimming pared 7 bases from V and 4 bases from J, leaving 16 bases between. The CDR3 extends over 14 amino acids. The germline gives CDR1 SNHLY, CDR2 FYNNEI. Here the CDR3 DNA reads TGTGCCAGCATAAGGAGGACCGATATCTATGGCTACACCTTC. It translates to CASIRRTDIYGYTF.

This clone was counted once. The chain is built from TRBV6-1 and TRBJ2-4, with D possibly TRBD2 on 6 matching bases. The CDR3 consists of 13 residues. V shed 4 bases and J shed 8 bases, with 12 bases lying between them. Germline-derived CDR1 and CDR2 are MNHNS and SASEGT. The DNA of the CDR3 is TGTGCCAGCAGTGCCGGGAGTCGGGACATTCAGTACTTC. Translated, it gives CASSAGSRDIQYF.

The chain recombines TRBV19 with TRBJ2-7; weak D call: TRBD1 (6 bases). The germline V gene has CDR1 LNHDA and CDR2 SQIVND (reference sequence). This CDR3 has 14 amino acids. Between the trimmed V and J ends, which lost 2 bases and 4 bases, there was a span of 12 bases. The CDR3 nucleotides read TGTGCCAGTAGTATAACCGGGACAACGTACGAGCAGTACTTC. Translated, it gives CASSITGTTYEQYF.

V usage is TRBV4-1 and J usage is TRBJ1-2, with 9 positions matching TRBD1. Trimming removed 5 bases from V and 8 bases from J; junction bases left unmatched: 6. Germline values: CDR1 MGHRA, CDR2 YSYEKL. The CDR3 spans 13 residues. The CDR3 loop reads CASSWTGAEGYTF. In nucleotides, the CDR3 is TGCGCCAGCAGCTGGACAGGGGCTGAAGGCTACACCTTC.

The rearrangement joins TRBV10-1 to TRBJ2-5; 8 bases line up with TRBD2. The trim removed 6 bases at V and 5 bases at J, leaving 8 bases unmatched. The CDR3 is made up of 14 amino acids. Germline V gene data show CDR1 as WNHNN and CDR2 as SYGVQD (reference sequence). Here the CDR3 DNA reads TGCGCCAGCAGCCCCGGGGGGGGGATGGAGACCCAGTACTTC. It translates to CASSPGGGMETQYF.

This sequence joins TRBV15 and TRBJ1-4, with D possibly TRBD1 on 6 matching bases. The germline V gene has CDR1 LNHNV and CDR2 YYDKDF (reference sequence). The CDR3 runs 15 residues. The V gene lost 3 bases and the J gene lost 8 bases, with 16 bases spanning the gap. The CDR3 region has the DNA TGTGCCACCAGCAGCCTAGGACAGCTGACCGAAAAACTGTTTTTT. Amino acid sequence: CATSSLGQLTEKLFF.

The chain carries TRBV19 and TRBJ1-1; TRBD1 matches 8 bases. CDR1 and CDR2 from the germline V gene are LNHDA and SQIVND (reference sequence). V gave up 5 bases and J gave up 6 bases; unmatched junction bases: 17. CDR3 length: 17 residues. As DNA, the CDR3 is TGTGCCAGTAGTCTCCCCTGGGCAGGGGGCTTGAGCGCTGAAGCTTTCTTT. The encoded protein is CASSLPWAGGLSAEAFF. Full variable domain (missing parts from reference TRBV19 and TRBJ1-1): DGGITQSPKYLFRKEGQNVTLSCEQNLNHDAMYWYRQDPGQGLRLIYYSQIVNDFQKGDIAEGYSVSREKKESFPLTVTSAQKNPTAFYLCASSLPWAGGLSAEAFFGQGTRLTVV.

The chain joins TRBV19 to TRBJ2-1; 11 bases align to TRBD2. This CDR3 is built from 13 residues. Germline lookup yields CDR1 LNHDA and CDR2 SQIVND (reference sequence). V trimming: 6 bases; J trimming: 7 bases; junction bases outside the gene matches: 2. CDR3 DNA sequence: TGTGCCAGTAGAGTAGCGGGGGGGAATGAGCAGTTCTTC. It specifies CASRVAGGNEQFF.

CDR3: CATSSGSNIQYF. The CDR3 DNA is TGTGCCACCAGCAGTGGTAGCAACATTCAGTACTTC. The gene calls are TRBV15 and TRBJ2-4; D is undetermined. The CDR3 runs 12 residues. The V end lost 3 bases, the J end lost 7 bases, and 7 bases lay between the germline ends. CDR1 LNHNV and CDR2 YYDKDF come from the germline V gene (reference sequence).

This clone was observed a handful of times. This rearrangement joins TRBV30 to TRBJ1-5; tentative D call: TRBD1 (6 bases). The CDR3 covers 16 residues. Trimming shortened V by 2 bases and J by 3 bases, and 17 bases separated the two germline ends. Germline CDR1 GTSNPN, CDR2 SVGIG (reference sequence). The CDR3 region is CAWSRAGAPSNQPQHF. As DNA, the CDR3 is TGTGCCTGGAGTCGGGCAGGGGCCCCCTCCAATCAGCCCCAGCATTTT.

The CDR3 protein is CASSYIKGVQETQYF. The CDR3 region has the DNA TGTGCCAGCAGTTACATAAAGGGGGTCCAAGAGACCCAGTACTTC. The chain uses TRBV6-5 and TRBJ2-5, with TRBD1 as a possible D gene (6 bases). CDR1 MNHEY and CDR2 SVGAGI come from the germline V gene. The CDR3 runs to 15 residues. V was trimmed by 2 bases and J by 1 base, leaving 11 bases between them.

The V call is TRBV5-4, the J call TRBJ1-2; TRBD1 might be the D (6 bases). V dropped 4 bases and J dropped 0 bases, with 16 bases sitting between them. Germline values: CDR1 SGHNT, CDR2 YYREEE (reference sequence). This CDR3 is built from 16 residues. CDR3 nucleotides: TGTGCCAGCAGCCCCCAAGGACAGCCAGCTAACTATGGCTACACCTTC. Translating it yields CASSPQGQPANYGYTF.

The gene calls are TRBV18 and TRBJ1-2; D not resolved. V dropped 3 bases and J dropped 2 bases, with 10 bases sitting between them. The length of the CDR3 is 14 residues. CDR1 and CDR2 (germline): KGHSH, LQKENI. The CDR3 sequence: CASSPRGLNYGYTF. For the CDR3, the DNA is TGTGCCAGCTCACCCCGGGGATTAAACTATGGCTACACCTTC.

Remarks on this clone: With a far larger clone one base away, a read error is the likely cause. This chain uses TRBV4-1 with TRBJ2-5; a possible D gene is TRBD2 (6 bases). Germline CDR1 reads MGHRA; CDR2 reads YSYEKL. The CDR3 has 17 residues. V was cut by 3 bases and J by 2 bases, with 19 bases left in between. The CDR3 nucleotides read TGCGCCAGCAGCCAGGATCCATTGCGGGGAGATCAAGAGACCCAGTACTTC. It codes for CASSQDPLRGDQETQYF.

The chain is built from TRBV28 and TRBJ2-7; 16 bases map to TRBD2. This CDR3 contains 18 residues. Trimming at V came to 4 bases and at J to 4 bases, leaving 10 bases not matched to a gene. Per the germline V gene, CDR1 is MDHEN and CDR2 is SYDVKM. CDR3 protein: CASSSPGTSGGAAYEQYF. The CDR3 bases are TGTGCCAGCAGTTCCCCCGGGACTAGCGGGGGGGCAGCGTACGAGCAGTACTTC.

The chain is built from TRBV6-6 and TRBJ2-7; possible D gene TRBD2, 6 bases. CDR1 is MNHNY, CDR2 SVGAGI, per germline (reference sequence). The CDR3 is 15 residues long. V lost 4 bases to trimming and J lost 4 bases, with 17 bases between them. Written as DNA, the CDR3 is TGTGCCAGCAGTTCCCTCGGGGAGGTGCCGTACGAGCAGTACTTC. Protein: CASSSLGEVPYEQYF.

The V and J genes are TRBV19 and TRBJ2-2, with a weak D call TRBD1 (6 bases). Germline CDR1 reads LNHDA; CDR2 reads SQIVND (reference sequence). With 5 bases removed from V and 0 bases from J, the gap between germline ends came to 16 bases. The CDR3 runs 17 residues. CDR3 loop: CASSHEQGSTNTGELFF. The CDR3 DNA reads as TGTGCCAGTAGTCATGAACAGGGATCAACGAACACCGGGGAGCTGTTTTTT.

This clone was recorded a few times. Other DNA sequences in this specimen translate into the identical CDR3. This rearrangement joins TRBV7-9 to TRBJ1-3, with TRBD1 identical over 7 bases. The trim removed 2 bases at V and 1 base at J, leaving 5 bases unmatched. The CDR3 is 16 residues long. The germline V gene has CDR1 SEHNR and CDR2 FQNEAQ (reference sequence). CDR3 region: CASSLRQGYSGNTIYF. The CDR3 bases are TGTGCCAGCAGCTTACGACAGGGATATTCTGGAAACACCATATATTTT.

The chain combines TRBV15 with TRBJ1-5, with D perhaps TRBD1 (6 bases). This CDR3 is built from 16 residues. Germline values: CDR1 LNHNV, CDR2 YYDKDF (reference sequence). The V and J ends lost 1 base and 4 bases respectively, with 14 bases between them. The DNA of the CDR3 is TGTGCCACCAGCAGAGGAGGGCAGGGGCTGAATCAGCCCCAGCATTTT. Translating gives CATSRGGQGLNQPQHF.

CDR3 region: CAWSETRPGQGMINTEAFF. The CDR3 nucleotides are TGTGCCTGGAGCGAAACGAGACCGGGACAGGGGATGATAAACACTGAAGCTTTCTTT. The chain is built from TRBV30 and TRBJ1-1, with TRBD1 matching over 10 bases. CDR3 length: 19 amino acids. V shed 3 bases, J shed 2 bases, and the junction held 18 bases outside the gene matches. Germline V gene data show CDR1 as GTSNPN and CDR2 as SVGIG (reference sequence).

CDR3 loop: CASSLGFRGLASLHF. CDR3 nucleotides: TGCGCCAGCAGCTTGGGTTTCAGAGGGTTGGCATCCCTCCACTTT. The V call is TRBV5-1, the J call TRBJ1-6; the D is unclear. CDR3 length: 15 residues. Germline CDR1 reads SGHRS; CDR2 reads YFSETQ. The V gene lost 0 bases and the J gene lost 14 bases, with 18 bases spanning the gap.

The V gene is TRBV27, the J gene TRBJ2-7; a weak D match, TRBD2 (5 bases). Germline loops: CDR1 MNHEY, CDR2 SMNVEV (reference sequence). Trimming removed 1 base from V and 6 bases from J, with 16 bases in between. This CDR3 contains 15 residues. CDR3: CASSLYSGVIGEQYF. For the CDR3, the DNA is TGTGCCAGCAGTTTATACTCCGGGGTTATCGGCGAGCAGTACTTC.

The chain combines TRBV28 with TRBJ1-1; 10 bases agree with TRBD1. The V segment lost 5 bases and the J segment 5 bases; nucleotides outside the gene matches: 5. In germline, CDR1 is MDHEN, CDR2 SYDVKM. The CDR3 runs to 14 residues. CDR3 loop: CASSPDRGLTEAFF. The CDR3 DNA follows: TGTGCCAGCAGTCCTGACAGGGGGCTAACTGAAGCTTTCTTT. The variable domain in full, completed from reference TRBV28 and TRBJ1-1, reads DVKVTQSSRYLVKRTGEKVFLECVQDMDHENMFWYRQDPGLGLRLIYFSYDVKMKEKGDIPEGYSVSREKKERFSLILESASTNQTSMYLCASSPDRGLTEAFFGQGTRLTVV.

This chain joins TRBV7-9 and TRBJ1-6; D is unresolved. V was shortened by 6 bases and J by 4 bases, with 10 bases between the two germline ends. Germline CDR1 reads SEHNR; CDR2 reads FQNEAQ (reference sequence). This CDR3 is 14 amino acids long. In nucleotides, the CDR3 is TGTGCCAGCAGTATCGAACAGTATAATTCACCCCTCCACTTT. Residues: CASSIEQYNSPLHF. Supplemented by reference TRBV7-9 and TRBJ1-6, the full variable domain reads DTGVSQNPRHKITKRGQNVTFRCDPISEHNRLYWYRQTLGQGPEFLTYFQNEAQLEKSRLLSDRFSAERPKGSFSTLEIQRTEQGDSAMYLCASSIEQYNSPLHFGNGTRLTVT.

The chain couples TRBV10-3 to TRBJ2-7, with no clear D. Trimming took off 1 base at V and 2 bases at J, with 3 bases between the two ends. Germline loops: CDR1 ENHRY, CDR2 SYGVKD. The CDR3 is 12 residues long. CDR3 in DNA: TGTGCCATCAGTGAGTACACCTACGAGCAGTACTTC. This encodes CAISEYTYEQYF.

This clone was detected only a few times. V gene TRBV4-1 combines with J gene TRBJ1-1; the D gene is possibly TRBD1 (5 bases). The V and J ends lost 3 bases and 10 bases respectively, with 12 bases between them. CDR1 is MGHRA, CDR2 YSYEKL, per germline. The CDR3 loop spans 12 amino acids. CDR3 amino acids: CASSQEGLAAFF. DNA for the CDR3: TGCGCCAGCAGCCAGGAGGGACTCGCAGCTTTCTTT.